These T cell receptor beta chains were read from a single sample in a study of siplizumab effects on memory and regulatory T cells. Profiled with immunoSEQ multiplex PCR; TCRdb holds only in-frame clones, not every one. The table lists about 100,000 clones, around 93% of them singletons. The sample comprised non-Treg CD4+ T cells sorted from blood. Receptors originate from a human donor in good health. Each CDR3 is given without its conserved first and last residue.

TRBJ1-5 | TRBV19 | ASKTGTNSNQPQH
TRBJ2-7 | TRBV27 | ASNPAGESYEQY
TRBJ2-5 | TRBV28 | ASSLRLAGGGETQY
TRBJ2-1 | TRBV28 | ASSSWTSGRDEQF
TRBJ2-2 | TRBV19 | ASRKSDRVAGELF
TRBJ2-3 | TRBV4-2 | ASSQAPTSGSTDTQY
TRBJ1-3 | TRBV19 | ATATVSGNTIY
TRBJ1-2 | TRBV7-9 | ASSLAGTGELMA
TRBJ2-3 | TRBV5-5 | ASSLVASGSTDTQY
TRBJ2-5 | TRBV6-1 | ASSETSGRGTQY
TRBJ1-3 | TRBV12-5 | ASGFSGQLDSGNTIY
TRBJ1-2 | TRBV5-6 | ASSLDLGDGYT
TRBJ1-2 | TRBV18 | ASSPTRDIGLGYT
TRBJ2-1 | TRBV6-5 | ASRPGPLSYNEQF
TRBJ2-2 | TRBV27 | ASSLIGRRRARGLPGAGELF
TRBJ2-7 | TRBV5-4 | ASSPVGLGRDEQY
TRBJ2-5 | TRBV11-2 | ASSLVETQY
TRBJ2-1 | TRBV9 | ASSVVGDEQF
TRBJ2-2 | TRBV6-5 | ASRVQGTYTGELF
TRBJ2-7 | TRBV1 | TPCGASGKTYEQY
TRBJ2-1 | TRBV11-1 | ASSGGTGFYEQF
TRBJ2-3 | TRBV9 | ASSVGGSIGTDTQY
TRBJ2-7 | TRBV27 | ASRGGQVPYEQY
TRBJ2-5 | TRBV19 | ASSILQGETQY
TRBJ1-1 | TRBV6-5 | ASSYSVSTEAF
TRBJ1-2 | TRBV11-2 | ASSIDSSLRDT